The source of this TCR beta chain is a study of beta chain features in type 1 diabetes. This clone was seen a handful of times. Expressed TCRB transcripts got sequenced, as all isolated RNA was reverse transcribed. Profiling relied on immunoSEQ multiplex PCR, and the TCRdb table lists in-frame clones only, not all of them. The repertoire has roughly 370,000 clones, around 14% of them found once; the top ten carry roughly 0.036%. CDR1 and CDR2 from the germline V gene are MGHRA and YSYEKL. This CDR3 is 17 amino acids long. Trimming removed 1 base at V and 2 bases at J, with 15 bases between. This receptor was taken from a man younger than 40 in good health. The sample comprised naive CD4+ T cells from blood. The J gene is TRBJ1-5, the V gene TRBV4-1; TRBD1 is a possible D gene (5 bases). This chain's CDR3 is CASSQGMQDTRNQPQHF. CDR3 in DNA: TGCGCCAGCAGCCAAGGGATGCAGGACACCCGCAATCAGCCCCAGCATTTT.